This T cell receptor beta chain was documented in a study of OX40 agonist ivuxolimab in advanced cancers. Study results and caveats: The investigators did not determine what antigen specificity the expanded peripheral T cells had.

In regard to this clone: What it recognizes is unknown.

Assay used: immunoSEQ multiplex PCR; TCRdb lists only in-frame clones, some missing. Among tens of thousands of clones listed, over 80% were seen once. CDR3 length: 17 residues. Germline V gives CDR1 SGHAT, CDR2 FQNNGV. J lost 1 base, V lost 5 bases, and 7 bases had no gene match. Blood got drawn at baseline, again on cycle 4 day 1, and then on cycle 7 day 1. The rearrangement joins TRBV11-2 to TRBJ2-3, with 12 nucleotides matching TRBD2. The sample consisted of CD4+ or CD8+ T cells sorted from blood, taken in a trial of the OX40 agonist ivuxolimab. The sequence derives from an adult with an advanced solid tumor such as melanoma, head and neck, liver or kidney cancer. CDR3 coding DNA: TGTGCCAGCAGCGCGGGACTAGCGGGCGCCCGCACAGATACGCAGTATTTT. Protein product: CASSAGLAGARTDTQYF. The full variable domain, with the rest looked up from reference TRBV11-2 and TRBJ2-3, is EAGVAQSPRYKIIEKRQSVAFWCNPISGHATLYWYQQILGQGPKLLIQFQNNGVVDDSQLPKDRFSAERLKGVDSTLKIQPAKLEDSAVYLCASSAGLAGARTDTQYFGPGTRLTVL.